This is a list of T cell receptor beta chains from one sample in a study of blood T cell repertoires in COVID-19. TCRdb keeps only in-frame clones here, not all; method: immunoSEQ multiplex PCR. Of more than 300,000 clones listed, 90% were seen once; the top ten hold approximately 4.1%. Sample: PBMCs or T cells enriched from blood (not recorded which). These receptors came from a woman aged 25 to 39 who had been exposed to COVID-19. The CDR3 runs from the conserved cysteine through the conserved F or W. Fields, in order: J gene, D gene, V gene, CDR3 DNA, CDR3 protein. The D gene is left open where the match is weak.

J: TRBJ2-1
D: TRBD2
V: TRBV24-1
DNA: TGTGCCACCAGTGACCCACTAGCGGGGCGGCACAATGAGCAGTTCTTC
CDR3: CATSDPLAGRHNEQFF

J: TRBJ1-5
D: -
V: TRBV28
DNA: TGTGCCAGCAGAACTAACCCATATCAGCCCCAGCATTTT
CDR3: CASRTNPYQPQHF

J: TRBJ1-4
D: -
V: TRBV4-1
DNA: TGCGCCAGCAGCCAACCACCCAGGGGCTCTAATGAAAAACTGTTTTTT
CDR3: CASSQPPRGSNEKLFF

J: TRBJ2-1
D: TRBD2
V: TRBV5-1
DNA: TGCGCCAGCAGCCAGACTAGCGGGGGTCTCAATGAGCAGTTCTTC
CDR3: CASSQTSGGLNEQFF

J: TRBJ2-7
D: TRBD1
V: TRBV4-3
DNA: TGCGCCAGCAGCCGACTGACAGGGAGCTCCTACGAGCAGTACTTC
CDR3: CASSRLTGSSYEQYF

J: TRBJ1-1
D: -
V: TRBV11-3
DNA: TGTGCCAGCAGCCCCGCGGGGAACACTGAAGCTTTCTTT
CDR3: CASSPAGNTEAFF

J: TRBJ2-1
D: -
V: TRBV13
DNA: TGTGCCAGCGCGGTGGAAAGCGGAGGCTCCTACAATGAGCAGTTCTTC
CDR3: CASAVESGGSYNEQFF

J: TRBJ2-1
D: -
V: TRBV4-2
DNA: TGTGCCAGCAGCCAAGATCTAGTCGTCTACAATGAGCAGTTCTTC
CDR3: CASSQDLVVYNEQFF

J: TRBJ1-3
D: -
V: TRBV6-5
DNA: TGTGCCAGCAGTAAGGACAGACTCTCTGGAAACACCATATATTTT
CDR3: CASSKDRLSGNTIYF

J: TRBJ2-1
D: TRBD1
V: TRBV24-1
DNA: TGTGCCACCAAACAGGGGAGCTCCTACAATGAGCAGTTCTTC
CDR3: CATKQGSSYNEQFF

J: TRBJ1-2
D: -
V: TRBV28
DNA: TGTGCCAGCATCAACAGGGCCTACTATGGCTACACCTTC
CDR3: CASINRAYYGYTF

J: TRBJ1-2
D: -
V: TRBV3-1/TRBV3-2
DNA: TGTGCCAGCAGCCAAGGCAGGGGATTGTACTATGGCTACACCTTC
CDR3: CASSQGRGLYYGYTF

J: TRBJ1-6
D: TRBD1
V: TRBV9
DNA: TGTGCCAGCAGCGTAGGGCGGGCCAGGGGGGATTCACCCCTCCACTTT
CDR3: CASSVGRARGDSPLHF

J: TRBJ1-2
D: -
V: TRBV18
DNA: TGTGCCAGCTCACCACCTAGCTATGGCTACACCTTC
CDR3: CASSPPSYGYTF

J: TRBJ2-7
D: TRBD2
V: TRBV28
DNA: TGTGCCAGCACGGGGAGGGGCGAGCAGTACTTC
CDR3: CASTGRGEQYF

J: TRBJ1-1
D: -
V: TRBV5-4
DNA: TGTGCCAGCAGCTTGGTTGGGGGCGCGGAGTGGGCGGCTGAAGCTTTCTTT
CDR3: CASSLVGGAEWAAEAFF

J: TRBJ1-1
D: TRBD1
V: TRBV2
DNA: TGTGCCAGCATACTGGAGACAGGGGCGAACACTGAAGCTTTCTTT
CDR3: CASILETGANTEAFF

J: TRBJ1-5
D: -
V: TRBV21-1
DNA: TGTGCCAGCAGCCTTAAGGGACAGCCAAATAGCAATCAGCCCCAGCATTTT
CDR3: CASSLKGQPNSNQPQHF

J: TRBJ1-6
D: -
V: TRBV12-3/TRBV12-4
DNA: TGTGCCAGCACCACCAATCCAGGTTCACCCCTCCACTTT
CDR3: CASTTNPGSPLHF

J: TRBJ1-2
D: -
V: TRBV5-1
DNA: TGCGCCAGCAGCTTGGGGTGGGAGAACTATGGCTACACCTTC
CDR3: CASSLGWENYGYTF

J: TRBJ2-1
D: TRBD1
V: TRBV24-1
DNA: TGTGCCACCAGTGACACCGGGACAGGGAAACATGAGCAGTTCTTC
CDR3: CATSDTGTGKHEQFF

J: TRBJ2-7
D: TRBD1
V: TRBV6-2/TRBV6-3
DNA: TGTGCCAGCAGCAGGACAGGGTACACCTACGAGCAGTACTTC
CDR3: CASSRTGYTYEQYF